This T cell receptor beta chain was found in a study of human T cells and chemical hapten exposure. Germline loops: CDR1 SEHNR, CDR2 FQNEAQ (reference sequence). The length of the CDR3 is 15 residues. The V segment lost 1 base and the J segment 2 bases; nucleotides outside the gene matches: 3. Documented time point: patch test 2, 6 weeks after DPC sensitization. As for treatment: therapeutic diphenylcyclopropenone sensitization with weekly scalp DPC. Someone pulled total RNA out of unfractionated whole blood. There are a few counts of this clonotype. TCRdb re-called the RACE reads through MiXCR, storing one row per CDR3 protein. The data contain approximately 350,000 distinct CDR3 sequences, just under 6.5% of them seen just once; the ten biggest clones take up 5% to 6%.

Specimen: whole blood, collected in connection with sensitization to the hapten diphenylcyclopropenone (DPC). The chain links TRBV7-9 to TRBJ2-5, with 8 bases that match TRBD1. The sequence came from a woman aged 18 to 35 with alopecia areata. Some clones in this sample may be carry-over from other donors' samples. This CDR3 is CASSLGGQAQETQYF. CDR3 sequence (DNA): TGTGCCAGCAGCTTAGGGGGACAGGCACAAGAGACCCAGTACTTC. The full variable domain, rest sourced from reference TRBV7-9 and TRBJ2-5, is DTGVSQNPRHKITKRGQNVTFRCDPISEHNRLYWYRQTLGQGPEFLTYFQNEAQLEKSRLLSDRFSAERPKGSFSTLEIQRTEQGDSAMYLCASSLGGQAQETQYFGPGTRLLVL.